Each of the 4 T cell receptor beta chains below was sequenced from the same sample in a study of beta chain features in type 1 diabetes. Study observations and caveats: Among all four CD4+ subsets, Type 1 diabetes patients had TCRB CDR3s that were moderately but significantly shorter.

As every portion of the isolated RNA was reverse transcribed, the sequencing read expressed TCRB transcripts. Assay: immunoSEQ multiplex PCR; the TCRdb copy retains only in-frame clones and omits some. The repertoire holds 300,000 or so clones, with roughly 8.8% as singletons. Which antigens these TCRs recognize remains unknown. The sequenced material came from central memory CD4+ T cells from blood. The source is a young man with type 1 diabetes.

The genes are TRBV11-2 and TRBJ1-6; 9 nucleotides agree with TRBD1. Looked up from germline, CDR1 is SGHAT and CDR2 is FQNNGV. The trim removed 2 bases at V and 4 bases at J, leaving 3 bases unmatched. The CDR3 length is 16 residues. The CDR3 protein is CASSLSGQGYNSPLHF. CDR3 DNA sequence: TGTGCCAGCAGCTTATCGGGACAGGGTTATAATTCACCCCTCCACTTT.

This clone was seen more than once but under ten times. This rearrangement joins TRBV18 to TRBJ2-1; D might be TRBD2 (5 bases). Between the trimmed V and J ends, which lost 1 base and 7 bases, there was a span of 8 bases. CDR1 and CDR2 from the germline V gene are KGHSH and LQKENI. The CDR3 is 13 amino acids. CDR3 bases: TGTGCCAGCTCACCACTCGGGGTAAATGAGCAGTTCTTC. Amino acid sequence: CASSPLGVNEQFF.

This clone has just a few counts. V gene TRBV30 combines with J gene TRBJ2-3; no reliable D call. The CDR3 is 13 amino acids. Deletions cut 4 bases from V and 7 bases from J, with 15 bases between. Germline CDR1 reads GTSNPN; CDR2 reads SVGIG (reference sequence). CDR3 in amino acids: CAWTTLAPNTQYF. For the CDR3, the DNA is TGTGCCTGGACTACTTTGGCCCCTAATACGCAGTATTTT.

The V gene is TRBV19, the J gene TRBJ1-6; the match to TRBD1 covers 7 bases. Germline V gene data show CDR1 as LNHDA and CDR2 as SQIVND (reference sequence). Trimming at V came to 5 bases and at J to 5 bases, leaving 12 bases not matched to a gene. The CDR3 has 17 amino acids. The CDR3 protein is CASSSLAGTVDNSPLHF. The CDR3, as DNA: TGTGCCAGTAGTTCCCTAGCCGGGACAGTGGATAATTCACCCCTCCACTTT.